This is a list of T cell receptor beta chains from one sample in a study of neurological immune-mediated disorders. One entry per CDR3 protein results from TCRdb running MiXCR on the 5' RACE reads. Of about 87,000 distinct CDR3 sequences listed, approximately 3.5% are singletons. Sequenced: PBMCs. These receptors originate from a woman between 45 and 65 years old with multiple sclerosis. CDR3s include the opening cysteine and the closing phenylalanine or tryptophan. The order of the fields is J gene, V gene, clone size, CDR3 protein. Rows give clone size only sometimes, using once, few, many, or a class for an expanded clone.

TRBJ1-2 TRBV27 many CASSFGGVGGYTF
TRBJ2-3 TRBV25-1 few CASSVRVTDTQYF
TRBJ2-1 TRBV7-9 many CASSTDSPPSYNEQFF
TRBJ2-3 TRBV9 many CASSIGTSGGPMDTQYF
TRBJ1-2 TRBV7-9 many CASSPDRAEYGYTF
TRBJ1-4 TRBV5-1 many CASSVGRGRANEKLFF
TRBJ1-2 TRBV7-2 many CASSFTGGPYGYTF
TRBJ2-2 TRBV5-1 many CASSFNTGELFF
TRBJ2-1 TRBV6-5 many CASSYSGSSYNEQFF
TRBJ2-5 TRBV20-1 many CSASGQGSETQYF
TRBJ2-5 TRBV5-1 many CASSLVLAGQETQYF
TRBJ2-1 TRBV20-1 many CSARDGGTSGGKQFF
TRBJ1-1 TRBV7-2 - CASSSRDRVASTEAFF
TRBJ2-7 TRBV7-2 many CASSLPAGGWSEQYF
TRBJ2-1 TRBV5-1 many CASSVRPDNEQFF
TRBJ2-5 TRBV7-2 many CASSYGGRIETQYF